Below, 19 T cell receptor beta chains from the same sample are listed, as sequenced in a study of cytomegalovirus exposure and HLA in healthy donors. PCR primers comprised 60 Vbeta and 13 Jbeta primers. TCRdb keeps only in-frame clones here, not all; method: immunoSEQ multiplex PCR. This table holds 200,000 to 250,000 clones, 75% to 90% found once. The source material was PBMCs. The receptors come from a middle-aged woman in good health and CMV-seronegative.

This chain links TRBV7-3 with TRBJ2-5, with TRBD1 identical over 8 bases. The V gene end was trimmed by 5 bases and the J gene end by 4 bases; junction bases not matched to a gene: 9. Germline lookup yields CDR1 SGHTA and CDR2 FQGTGA. The CDR3 totals 15 residues. As DNA, the CDR3 is TGTGCCAGCAGCGCGTCAGGGGGCGCAGGAGAGACCCAGTACTTC. Translation: CASSASGGAGETQYF. Combining the CDR3 with reference TRBV7-3 and TRBJ2-5 gives the whole variable domain GAGVSQTPSNKVTEKGKYVELRCDPISGHTALYWYRQSLGQGPEFLIYFQGTGAADDSGLPNDRFFAVRPEGSVSTLKIQRTERGDSAVYLCASSASGGAGETQYFGPGTRLLVL.

The chain couples TRBV4-1 to TRBJ1-2; TRBD1 matches 7 bases. This CDR3 region has 16 residues. Germline V gene sequence: CDR1 MGHRA, CDR2 YSYEKL. Germline trimming cut 0 bases from V and 0 bases from J; bases unmatched to any gene: 4. CDR3 DNA: TGCGCCAGCAGCCAAGACCGGGGGACAGCTAACTATGGCTACACCTTC. This encodes CASSQDRGTANYGYTF.

The chain recombines TRBV9 with TRBJ2-1; TRBD2 matches 16 bases. The CDR3 covers 18 residues. J gave up 3 bases and V 4 bases, and 7 bases lay outside the gene matches. Germline lookup yields CDR1 SGDLS and CDR2 YYNGEE. CDR3 loop: CASSPGTSGRASYNEQFF. The CDR3, as DNA: TGTGCCAGCAGCCCCGGGACTAGCGGGAGGGCCAGCTACAATGAGCAGTTCTTC. The full variable domain, its missing parts supplied by reference TRBV9 and TRBJ2-1, is DSGVTQTPKHLITATGQRVTLRCSPRSGDLSVYWYQQSLDQGLQFLIQYYNGEERAKGNILERFSAQQFPDLHSELNLSSLELGDSALYFCASSPGTSGRASYNEQFFGPGTRLTVL.

The V gene is TRBV19, the J gene TRBJ2-2; D is ambiguous. Germline assignment: CDR1 LNHDA and CDR2 SQIVND (reference sequence). V was pared by 6 bases and J by 1 base, with 12 bases between. This CDR3 region has 15 residues. CDR3 protein: CASSEISGNTGELFF. The CDR3 nucleotides are TGTGCCAGTAGCGAGATTTCGGGGAACACCGGGGAGCTGTTTTTT.

This clone showed up just once. The chain employs TRBV2 and TRBJ2-2; 7 nucleotides match TRBD1. V trimming: 7 bases; J trimming: 0 bases; junction bases outside the gene matches: 2. The CDR3 has 14 amino acids. Germline V gene data show CDR1 as SNHLY and CDR2 as FYNNEI. CDR3 coding DNA: TGTGCCAGCAAACAGGGGTCGAACACCGGGGAGCTGTTTTTT. Translating gives CASKQGSNTGELFF.

This chain joins TRBV7-8 and TRBJ1-5; 7 bases map to TRBD1. The CDR3 is 17 amino acids. Germline V gene sequence: CDR1 SGHVS, CDR2 FQNEAQ. V lost 5 bases to trimming and J lost 5 bases; unmatched junction nucleotides: 15. As DNA, the CDR3 is TGTGCCAGCAGCACTACGCCTGGGACAGAGGTTCATCAGCCCCAGCATTTT. This gives the protein CASSTTPGTEVHQPQHF. The complete variable domain, with remaining parts taken from reference TRBV7-8 and TRBJ1-5, reads GAGVSQSPRYKVAKRGQDVALRCDPISGHVSLFWYQQALGQGPEFLTYFQNEAQLDKSGLPSDRFFAERPEGSVSTLKIQRTQQEDSAVYLCASSTTPGTEVHQPQHFGDGTRLSIL.

This clone was recorded only once. CDR3 loop: CSVLSPSYNEQFF. In DNA, the CDR3 is TGCAGCGTCCTAAGCCCCTCCTACAATGAGCAGTTCTTC. The chain carries TRBV29-1 and TRBJ2-1, with D unresolved. The ends were cut back, 6 bases at V and 0 bases at J, with 9 bases in the middle. CDR1 and CDR2 from the germline V gene are SQVTM and ANQGSEA. CDR3 length: 13 residues.

The V gene is TRBV19, the J gene TRBJ2-3; 8 bases line up with TRBD2. CDR1 and CDR2 (germline): LNHDA, SQIVND (reference sequence). V lost 5 bases and J lost 0; bases outside the gene matches: 16. This CDR3 is built from 19 residues. Here the CDR3 reads CASSPGIGRAHRSTDTQYF. The CDR3 region has the DNA TGTGCCAGTAGTCCCGGGATCGGGAGGGCCCACCGTAGCACAGATACGCAGTATTTT.

The chain has TRBV7-9 and TRBJ2-7; D ambiguous. Germline assignment: CDR1 SEHNR and CDR2 FQNEAQ (reference sequence). The V end was cut by 7 bases, the J end by 1 base, with 11 bases between. This CDR3 is built from 13 residues. This CDR3 is CASKDGQSYEQYF. As DNA, the CDR3 is TGTGCCAGCAAAGATGGTCAGTCCTACGAGCAGTACTTC.

The rearrangement uses TRBV5-1 and TRBJ2-1; 10 nucleotides line up with TRBD2. CDR1 SGHRS and CDR2 YFSETQ come from the germline V gene. V dropped 4 bases and J dropped 8; count of bases not matched to a gene: 9. The CDR3 totals 15 residues. CDR3: CASSPTASGRDEQFF. The CDR3 DNA is TGCGCCAGCAGCCCCACGGCTAGCGGGAGAGATGAGCAGTTCTTC.

The chain links TRBV11-2 to TRBJ1-1; 7 nucleotides line up with TRBD1. CDR1 SGHAT and CDR2 FQNNGV come from the germline V gene. J was trimmed by 11 bases and V by 0 bases; bases with no gene match: 12. This CDR3 contains 15 residues. The CDR3: CASSLDPTGVTLAFF. The CDR3 nucleotides read TGTGCCAGCAGCTTAGACCCAACAGGGGTTACCCTCGCTTTCTTT.

As regards this clone: Additional DNA sequences in this sample encode the identical CDR3. The chain employs TRBV27 and TRBJ2-2, with TRBD1 as a possible D gene (6 bases). The CDR3 is made up of 14 amino acids. The V gene's germline CDR1 is MNHEY and CDR2 SMNVEV (reference sequence). Trimming took 3 bases from V and 5 from J, leaving 10 bases between them. CDR3 amino acids: CASSFSRGTGELFF. CDR3 coding DNA: TGTGCCAGCAGTTTCTCCAGGGGAACCGGGGAGCTGTTTTTT.

The chain uses TRBV7-2 and TRBJ1-5; D ambiguous. Deletions cut 4 bases from V and 3 bases from J, with 16 bases between. CDR1 and CDR2 from the germline V gene are SGHTA and FQGNSA. The length of the CDR3 is 16 residues. The DNA for the CDR3 is TGTGCCAGCAGCTCCATCCTCGAGGCCTTCAATCAGCCCCAGCATTTT. It codes for CASSSILEAFNQPQHF.

The chain joins TRBV11-2 to TRBJ2-6; TRBD1 might be the D (6 bases). The V end lost 3 bases, the J end lost 2 bases, and 8 bases lay between the germline ends. CDR1 is SGHAT, CDR2 FQNNGV, per germline. The CDR3 extends over 15 amino acids. The DNA of the CDR3 is TGTGCCAGCAGCTTGGCAGGGGCTGGGGCCAACGTCCTGACTTTC. Translating it yields CASSLAGAGANVLTF.

The rearrangement links TRBV7-8 to TRBJ2-2, with 14 bases identical to TRBD2. CDR3 size: 17 residues. Germline trimming cut 5 bases from V and 4 bases from J; bases unmatched to any gene: 6. Germline V gives CDR1 SGHVS, CDR2 FQNEAQ. The CDR3 protein is CASSGSTSGRVTGELFF. CDR3 nucleotide sequence: TGTGCCAGCAGCGGATCGACTAGCGGGAGGGTCACCGGGGAGCTGTTTTTT. Full variable domain (remainder filled in from reference TRBV7-8 and TRBJ2-2): GAGVSQSPRYKVAKRGQDVALRCDPISGHVSLFWYQQALGQGPEFLTYFQNEAQLDKSGLPSDRFFAERPEGSVSTLKIQRTQQEDSAVYLCASSGSTSGRVTGELFFGEGSRLTVL.

The chain recombines TRBV7-9 with TRBJ1-3; D unresolved. Per the germline V gene, CDR1 is SEHNR and CDR2 is FQNEAQ (reference sequence). This CDR3 region has 16 residues. Deletions cut 4 bases from V and 2 bases from J, with 15 bases between. CDR3 protein: CASSSLPAGAGNTIYF. The CDR3 bases are TGTGCCAGCAGCTCCCTCCCCGCCGGGGCTGGAAACACCATATATTTT.

The chain is built from TRBV6-6 and TRBJ2-1; D gene uncertain. The germline CDR1 and CDR2 sequences are MNHNY and SVGAGI (reference sequence). The CDR3 spans 11 residues. V lost 2 bases and J lost 10, with 6 bases in between. As DNA, the CDR3 is TGTGCCAGCAGTTACCACTACGAGCAGTTCTTC. Translating it yields CASSYHYEQFF.

The CDR3 DNA reads as TGTGCCTGGGCCCTGGGGGCCGGGAGGGGCACAGATACGCAGTATTTT. Amino acids: CAWALGAGRGTDTQYF. The V gene is TRBV30, the J gene TRBJ2-3; TRBD2 aligns across 8 bases. The CDR3 consists of 16 residues. The J segment lost 1 base and the V segment lost 5 bases, leaving 11 bases of the junction unmatched. In germline, CDR1 is GTSNPN, CDR2 SVGIG (reference sequence).

This chain links TRBV7-9 with TRBJ1-1; D might be TRBD1 (6 bases). This CDR3 has 12 residues. V was shortened by 2 bases and J by 11 bases, with 12 bases between the two germline ends. CDR1 is SEHNR and CDR2 is FQNEAQ in the germline V gene (reference sequence). CDR3 amino acids: CASSLQGQGAFF. CDR3 coding DNA: TGTGCCAGCAGCTTACAAGGGCAGGGGGCTTTCTTT.